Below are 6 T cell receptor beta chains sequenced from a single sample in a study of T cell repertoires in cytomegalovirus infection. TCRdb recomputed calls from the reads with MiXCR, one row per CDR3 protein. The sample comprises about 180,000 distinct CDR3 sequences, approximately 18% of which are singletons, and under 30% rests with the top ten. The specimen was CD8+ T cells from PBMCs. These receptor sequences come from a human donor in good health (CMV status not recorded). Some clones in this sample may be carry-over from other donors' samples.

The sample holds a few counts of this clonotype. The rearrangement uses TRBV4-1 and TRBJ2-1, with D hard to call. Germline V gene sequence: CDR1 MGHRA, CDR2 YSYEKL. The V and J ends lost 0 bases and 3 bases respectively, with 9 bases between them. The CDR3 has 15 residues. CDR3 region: CASSQEVMGYNEQFF. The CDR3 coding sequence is TGCGCCAGCAGCCAAGAAGTAATGGGCTACAATGAGCAGTTCTTC.

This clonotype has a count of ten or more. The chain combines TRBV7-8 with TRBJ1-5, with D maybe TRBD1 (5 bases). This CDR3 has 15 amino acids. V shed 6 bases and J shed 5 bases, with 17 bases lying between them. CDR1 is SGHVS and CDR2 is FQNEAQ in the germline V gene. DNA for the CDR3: TGTGCCAGCAGTCATGGGACGGCGGTCCATCAGCCCCAGCATTTT. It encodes CASSHGTAVHQPQHF.

The CDR3 loop reads CASSLAHRGEYGYTF. The CDR3 DNA sequence: TGTGCCAGCAGCTTGGCTCACAGGGGGGAGTATGGCTACACCTTC. The chain joins TRBV5-6 to TRBJ1-2; 8 bases are a match to TRBD1. The CDR3 sequence is 15 residues long. Germline V gene sequence: CDR1 SGHDT, CDR2 YYEEEE. The J segment lost 5 bases and the V segment lost 0 bases, leaving 6 bases of the junction unmatched. Variable domain in full (rest from reference TRBV5-6 and TRBJ1-2): DAGVTQSPTHLIKTRGQQVTLRCSPKSGHDTVSWYQQALGQGPQFIFQYYEEEERQRGNFPDRFSGHQFPNYSSELNVNALLLGDSALYLCASSLAHRGEYGYTFGSGTRLTVV.

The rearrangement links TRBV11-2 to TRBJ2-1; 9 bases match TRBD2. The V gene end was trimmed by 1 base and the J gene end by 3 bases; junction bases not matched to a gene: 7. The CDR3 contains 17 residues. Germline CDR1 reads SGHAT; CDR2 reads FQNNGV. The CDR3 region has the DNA TGTGCCAGCAGCTTAGGAGGACTAGCGAGCTTCTACAATGAGCAGTTCTTC. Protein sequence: CASSLGGLASFYNEQFF.

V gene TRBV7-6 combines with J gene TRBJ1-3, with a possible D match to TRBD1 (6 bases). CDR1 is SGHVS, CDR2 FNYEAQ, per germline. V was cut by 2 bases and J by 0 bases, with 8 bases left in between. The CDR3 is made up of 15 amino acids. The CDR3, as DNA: TGTGCCAGCAGCTTATGGACAGACTCTGGAAACACCATATATTTT. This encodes CASSLWTDSGNTIYF.

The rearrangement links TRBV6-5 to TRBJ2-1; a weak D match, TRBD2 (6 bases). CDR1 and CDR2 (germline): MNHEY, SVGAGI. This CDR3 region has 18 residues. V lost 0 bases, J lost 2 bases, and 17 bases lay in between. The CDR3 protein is CASSYSEIAADPYNEQFF. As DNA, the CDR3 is TGTGCCAGCAGTTACTCGGAGATAGCGGCTGACCCCTACAATGAGCAGTTCTTC.